These 9 T cell receptor beta chains were all obtained from the same sample, sequenced in a study of blood T cell repertoires in COVID-19 (dated by TCRdb to 2020 to 2022). The library was prepared using the immunoSEQ multiplex PCR assay. TCRdb provides this immuneACCESS table in a form limited to in-frame rearrangements. Some clones are lacking; in checked studies, under half of them reflect an unresolved V gene, and why the rest are absent is not known. This sample is represented by about 300,000 clones; about nine tenths of them were singletons. Less than 3.5% of the sample lies in the top ten. Sequencing was done on a sample of PBMCs or T cells enriched from blood (not recorded which). The receptors were gathered from a woman between 45 and 60 years old who had been exposed to COVID-19.

In its sample, this clone was seen a few times. The chain combines TRBV28 with TRBJ1-2; D gene ambiguous. The CDR3 spans 12 residues. Trimming left V 7 bases short and J 14 bases short, with 20 bases between. The germline V gene encodes CDR1 MDHEN and CDR2 SYDVKM. In DNA, the CDR3 is TGTGCCAGCAATCTCTCGAACAGAGTAAGAACCTTC. Amino acid sequence: CASNLSNRVRTF.

The V gene is TRBV19, the J gene TRBJ2-6; possible D gene TRBD1, 7 bases. V lost 9 bases and J 0 bases, leaving 18 bases between the germline ends. Germline V lookup: CDR1 LNHDA, CDR2 SQIVND (reference sequence). This CDR3 is built from 17 residues. CDR3 residues: CASFRGRGDSGANVLTF. The CDR3 DNA follows: TGTGCCAGCTTCCGGGGCAGGGGGGACTCTGGGGCCAACGTCCTGACTTTC. Combining the CDR3 with reference TRBV19 and TRBJ2-6 gives the whole variable domain DGGITQSPKYLFRKEGQNVTLSCEQNLNHDAMYWYRQDPGQGLRLIYYSQIVNDFQKGDIAEGYSVSREKKESFPLTVTSAQKNPTAFYLCASFRGRGDSGANVLTFGAGSRLTVL.

The chain joins TRBV5-1 to TRBJ1-6, with a possible D match to TRBD1 (5 bases). CDR3 length: 16 amino acids. Per the germline V gene, CDR1 is SGHRS and CDR2 is YFSETQ. The V end lost 4 bases, the J end lost 2 bases, and 13 bases lay between the germline ends. The CDR3 region is CASSPGRDPYNSPLHF. In nucleotides, the CDR3 is TGCGCCAGCAGCCCGGGCAGGGATCCCTATAATTCACCCCTCCACTTT.

The chain combines TRBV3-1 (or the pseudogene TRBV3-2) with TRBJ2-3; D might be TRBD1 (6 bases). V was shortened by 6 bases and J by 3 bases, with 10 bases between the two germline ends. Germline V gives CDR1 LGHDT, CDR2 YNNKEL (reference sequence). The length of the CDR3 is 13 residues. The CDR3 is CASSPQGTDTQYF. Written as DNA, the CDR3 is TGTGCCAGCAGTCCACAGGGTACAGATACGCAGTATTTT.

This rearrangement joins TRBV5-8 to TRBJ2-3; 10 bases line up with TRBD2. Germline CDR1 reads SGHTS; CDR2 reads YDEGEE. The CDR3 is 18 amino acids. V lost 4 bases to trimming and J lost 3 bases; unmatched junction nucleotides: 14. CDR3 in amino acids: CASSRRKRGGHLTDTQYF. DNA for the CDR3: TGTGCCAGCAGCCGTAGGAAGCGGGGGGGCCACCTAACAGATACGCAGTATTTT.

This clone appeared once. This chain joins TRBV28 and TRBJ1-1, with D possibly matching TRBD1 (5 bases). The length of the CDR3 is 14 residues. Germline-derived CDR1 and CDR2 are MDHEN and SYDVKM. The V and J ends lost 7 bases and 1 base respectively, with 13 bases between them. CDR3 in DNA: TGTGCCAGCACCGCTAGGGGAAAGAACACTGAAGCTTTCTTT. Residues: CASTARGKNTEAFF. Using reference TRBV28 and TRBJ1-1 for the parts outside the CDR3, the full variable domain is DVKVTQSSRYLVKRTGEKVFLECVQDMDHENMFWYRQDPGLGLRLIYFSYDVKMKEKGDIPEGYSVSREKKERFSLILESASTNQTSMYLCASTARGKNTEAFFGQGTRLTVV.

This chain uses TRBV3-1 (or the pseudogene TRBV3-2) with TRBJ1-2; 10 bases fit TRBD1. CDR3 length: 15 amino acids. The ends lost 1 base at V and 4 bases at J; junction bases unmatched: 3. The germline V gene encodes CDR1 LGHDT and CDR2 YNNKEL (reference sequence). CDR3 DNA: TGTGCCAGCAGCCAAGCCGGGACAGGGGCCTATGGCTACACCTTC. Translated: CASSQAGTGAYGYTF.

The gene calls are TRBV27 and TRBJ2-7, with 11 bases matching TRBD1. This CDR3 spans 14 amino acids. The junction had 2 bases not matched to a gene; V was cut back by 4 bases and J by 3 bases. Germline CDR1 is MNHEY and CDR2 is SMNVEV (reference sequence). The CDR3 nucleotides are TGTGCCAGCAGTTACGGGACAGGGGGCTACGAGCAGTACTTC. Amino acid sequence: CASSYGTGGYEQYF.

V and J are TRBV24-1 and TRBJ1-4; no firm D call. In germline, CDR1 is KGHDR, CDR2 SFDVKD. V was trimmed by 4 bases and J by 0 bases, leaving 2 bases between them. CDR3 length equals 13 residues. The CDR3 region has the DNA TGTGCCACCAGTGACTCAACTAATGAAAAACTGTTTTTT. It yields the protein CATSDSTNEKLFF.